A single sample is the source of the 31 T cell receptor beta chains below, sequenced in a study of tumor-infiltrating lymphocytes in primary liver carcinoma. Investigators took RNA and DNA out together from roughly 21-30 mg of unsorted bulk tissue. Using a constant-region primer together with ProtoScript II reverse transcriptase, TCR beta cDNA was made from 450 to 600 ng of total RNA. Each TCR beta library was derived from three nested multiplex PCR rounds that employed slightly modified ARM-PCR. Each of the first two PCR rounds ran roughly 10 cycles with TRBV1-TRBV30 forward and C-beta reverse primers. Using its own MiXCR run on the multiplex PCR reads, TCRdb lists one record per CDR3 protein. The repertoire includes 80,000 or so distinct CDR3 sequences, 69% of them detected once, and around 24% sits in the top ten. The specimen was tumor-adjacent normal liver tissue. These receptor sequences come from a man between 35 and 55 years old with primary liver carcinoma and hepatitis B virus infection.

On this clonotype: A read error may account for a junction end that differs from germline. The gene calls are TRBV4-3 and TRBJ1-2; D is possibly TRBD1 (5 bases). This CDR3 comprises 15 residues. Germline V gives CDR1 LGHNA, CDR2 YSLEER. This CDR3 reads CASSQGTRVNYGYTF. The CDR3 DNA reads TGTGCCAGCAGCCAAGGAACCAGGGTGAACTATGGCTACACCTTC.

This clonotype came up once. Its ends do not fully match the called genes, so a read error is possible. J is TRBJ1-5 and V is TRBV6-2 or TRBV6-3, with 9 bases matching TRBD1. The J call is uncertain, as TRBJ2-3 better fits the DNA end. This CDR3 has 14 amino acids. Germline assignment: CDR1 MNHEY and CDR2 SVGEGT. DNA of the CDR3: TGTGTCAGCAGGGGACAGGGTAGCAATCAGCCCCAGTATTTT. As protein: CVSRGQGSNQPQYF.

This sequence joins TRBV10-2 and TRBJ2-3; D not certain. The CDR3 sequence is 15 residues long. V was trimmed by 0 bases and J by 6 bases, leaving 13 bases between them. Germline lookup yields CDR1 WSHSY and CDR2 SAAADI. The CDR3 reads CASSESKARVDTQYF. The CDR3 DNA reads TGCGCCAGCAGTGAGTCAAAAGCGAGAGTGGATACGCAGTATTTT.

Turning to this clonotype: Mismatch with germline at one junction end may stem from a read error. V and J are TRBV5-5 and TRBJ2-3; D is undetermined. CDR1 SGHKS and CDR2 YYEKEE come from the germline V gene (reference sequence). CDR3 length: 14 residues. Written as DNA, the CDR3 is TGTACCAGCCGCTGGGGAATGGTGGCAGATTCGCAGTATTTT. Protein sequence: CTSRWGMVADSQYF.

For this clonotype: The junction does not match germline at one end; this may be a read error. This chain connects TRBV24-1 to TRBJ2-7, with TRBD1 matching over 10 bases. This CDR3 contains 15 residues. Per the germline V gene, CDR1 is KGHDR and CDR2 is SFDVKD. The CDR3, as DNA: TGTGCCACCAGGTGGCCGGGACAGGGGCCCTACGAACAGTACTTC. Protein sequence: CATRWPGQGPYEQYF.

This chain uses TRBV10-3 with TRBJ2-7, with unresolved D. The CDR3 spans 12 residues. Germline V gives CDR1 ENHRY, CDR2 SYGVKD. Trimming took 4 bases from V and 10 from J, leaving 14 bases between them. CDR3 region: CAISGAEQEQYF. The DNA of the CDR3 is TGTGCCATCAGTGGAGCCGAGCAAGAACAGTACTTC.

Regarding this clonotype: Since a much larger clone is just one base distant, this may be a read error. This rearrangement joins TRBV28 to TRBJ2-5, with 10 positions matching TRBD2. The CDR3 is 15 residues long. Trimming took 9 bases from V and 4 from J; bases not matched to a gene: 11. Per germline, CDR1 MDHEN and CDR2 SYDVKM. CDR3 sequence reads: CARSTPIAGGETQYF. CDR3 DNA sequence: TGTGCCAGGAGTACACCAATAGCGGGGGGAGAGACCCAGTACTTC.

Concerning this clonotype itself: Germline and junction disagree at one end, which may indicate a read error. The chain is built from TRBV6-5 and TRBJ2-5; possibly TRBD1 for D (5 bases). The germline V gene encodes CDR1 MNHEY and CDR2 SVGAGI. CDR3 size: 15 residues. The CDR3: CANSYSGWGQEIQYF. The CDR3 coding sequence is TGTGCCAACAGTTACTCCGGATGGGGCCAAGAGATCCAGTACTTC.

This clonotype appeared many times. The rearrangement joins TRBV5-1 to TRBJ2-7, with 14 bases that match TRBD2. V was pared by 4 bases and J by 5 bases, with 5 bases of the junction left unmatched. The germline V gene encodes CDR1 SGHRS and CDR2 YFSETQ. The CDR3 length is 15 residues. The CDR3 protein is CASSPGLAGAHEQYF. DNA for the CDR3: TGCGCCAGCAGCCCGGGACTAGCGGGAGCCCACGAGCAGTACTTC.

In regard to this clonotype: The CDR3 end shows no conserved phenylalanine or tryptophan, and so a read error is likely. This chain links TRBV6-6 with TRBJ1-5; possible D gene TRBD1, 5 bases. Germline loops: CDR1 MNHNY, CDR2 SVGAGI (reference sequence). The CDR3 covers 17 residues. The chain's CDR3 is CASSYSRPRDSNQPQHS. The CDR3 DNA reads as TGTGCCAGTAGTTACTCGAGACCCCGGGACAGCAATCAGCCCCAGCATTCT.

As concerns this clonotype: A read error may produce the germline difference seen at one junction end. The CDR3 region has the DNA TGTGCCAGGAGCCAAGAATGGGCTAGTGGGAATCCGACCGGGGAGCTGTTTTTT. Translated: CARSQEWASGNPTGELFF. The chain employs TRBV4-2 and TRBJ2-2, with D hard to call. The germline gives CDR1 LGHNA, CDR2 YNFKEQ. The CDR3 is made up of 18 amino acids.

This clonotype was counted between two and nine times. This chain uses TRBV11-2 with TRBJ1-4, with TRBD1 identical over 7 bases. V was pared by 4 bases and J by 0 bases, with 11 bases of the junction left unmatched. The CDR3 length is 18 residues. CDR1 is SGHAT, CDR2 FQNNGV, per germline. This CDR3 is CASSSTGTTRATNEKLFF. CDR3 nucleotides: TGTGCCAGCAGCTCGACAGGGACCACTCGAGCAACTAATGAAAAACTGTTTTTT. The complete variable domain, with remaining parts taken from reference TRBV11-2 and TRBJ1-4, reads EAGVAQSPRYKIIEKRQSVAFWCNPISGHATLYWYQQILGQGPKLLIQFQNNGVVDDSQLPKDRFSAERLKGVDSTLKIQPAKLEDSAVYLCASSSTGTTRATNEKLFFGSGTQLSVL.

There are many counts of this clonotype. This sequence joins TRBV4-1 and TRBJ2-2, with D perhaps matching TRBD1 (8 bases). V was cut by 4 bases and J by 1 base, with 13 bases left in between. Germline assignment: CDR1 MGHRA and CDR2 YSYEKL. There are 16 residues in the CDR3. DNA of the CDR3: TGCGCCAGCAGCCTGGGAGGGACAGGGAACACCGGGGAGCTGTTTTTT. This translates into CASSLGGTGNTGELFF.

With regard to this clonotype: A much larger clone sits a single nucleotide away, making a read error possible. This chain links TRBV28 with TRBJ1-1, with 10 bases that match TRBD1. The CDR3 has 14 amino acids. Looked up from germline, CDR1 is MDHEN and CDR2 is SYDVKM. The CDR3 is CASYMDRGNTETFF. DNA for the CDR3: TGTGCCAGCTATATGGACAGGGGGAACACTGAAACTTTCTTT.

For this clonotype: At one boundary the junction diverges from the germline segment, which might be a read error. The chain combines TRBV11-2 with TRBJ2-5; maybe TRBD2 (5 bases). The V gene's germline CDR1 is SGHAT and CDR2 FQNNGV. The CDR3 consists of 18 residues. The CDR3 loop reads CASSLAWLALGKKETQYF. The CDR3 DNA reads as TGTGCCAGTAGCTTAGCATGGCTAGCCCTGGGAAAAAAAGAGACCCAGTACTTC.

This rearrangement joins TRBV11-2 to TRBJ2-5, with D perhaps TRBD2 (6 bases). Germline CDR1 is SGHAT and CDR2 is FQNNGV. The CDR3 has 18 amino acids. Trimming cost V 0 bases and J 7 bases, with 24 bases left between them. In DNA form, the CDR3 reads TGTGCCAGCAGCTTAGATCCGTGGTTTAACGGGAGAGGAGCGACCCAGTACTTC. Translation: CASSLDPWFNGRGATQYF.

The rearrangement uses TRBV4-1 and TRBJ2-5; 10 bases agree with TRBD1. Trimming at V came to 4 bases and at J to 8 bases, leaving 13 bases not matched to a gene. There are 16 residues in the CDR3. Germline-derived CDR1 and CDR2 are MGHRA and YSYEKL. CDR3 protein: CASSRGQGGSWDTQYF. The CDR3 DNA reads as TGCGCCAGCAGCCGAGGACAGGGGGGTTCTTGGGATACCCAGTACTTC.

On this clonotype: One end of the junction fails to match germline, which may point to a read error. The chain carries TRBV11-2 and TRBJ2-3; D gene ambiguous. The CDR3 has 12 residues. CDR1 is SGHAT, CDR2 FQNNGV, per germline. The DNA for the CDR3 is TGTGTCAGCAGTGCCAGCTCAGATACGCAGTATTTT. Translating it yields CVSSASSDTQYF.

In its sample, this clonotype was seen many times. Germline and junction disagree at one end, which may indicate a read error. V gene TRBV4-3 combines with J gene TRBJ2-3; perhaps TRBD2 as D (6 bases). The germline CDR1 and CDR2 sequences are LGHNA and YSLEER. The CDR3 totals 14 residues. The CDR3 loop reads CASSQGGASDTQYF. The CDR3 coding sequence is TGCGCCAGCAGCCAGGGGGGTGCATCAGACACGCAGTATTTT.

To note about this clonotype: An end of the junction differs from the germline gene, which may be a read error. In DNA form, the CDR3 reads TGCGACAGCAGTTTATTAGCGGGGGCCTACGAGCAGTACTTC. It translates to CDSSLLAGAYEQYF. The chain combines TRBV28 with TRBJ2-7, with 9 bases aligning to TRBD2. The CDR3 covers 14 residues. The germline V gene encodes CDR1 MDHEN and CDR2 SYDVKM.

This rearrangement joins TRBV6-2 or TRBV6-3 to TRBJ2-7; no firm D call. Trimming removed 0 bases at V and 2 bases at J, with 14 bases between. Looked up from germline, CDR1 is MNHEY and CDR2 is SVGEGT. CDR3 size: 16 residues. CDR3 nucleotides: TGTGCCAGCAGTTACTCGATTCTTAGCCCACCCTACGAGCAGTACTTC. Protein: CASSYSILSPPYEQYF.

Note on this clonotype: Germline is not matched at one junction end, which may reflect a read error. This chain joins TRBV6-2 or TRBV6-3 and TRBJ1-1; 7 positions agree with TRBD1. The CDR3 runs to 12 residues. Germline CDR1 reads MNHEY; CDR2 reads SVGEGT. This CDR3 is CASTGDSHTAFF. CDR3 bases: TGTGCCAGCACCGGGGACAGCCACACGGCTTTCTTC.

The sample holds many counts of this clonotype. The chain links TRBV12-3 or TRBV12-4 to TRBJ2-1; D might be TRBD1 or TRBD2, each matching 7 bases. V was pared by 6 bases and J by 8 bases, with 14 bases between. The CDR3 spans 13 residues. CDR3: CASSQGGRDEQFF. CDR3 nucleotide sequence: TGTGCCAGCAGCCAGGGGGGGAGGGATGAGCAGTTCTTC.

This clonotype was counted many times. The rearrangement links TRBV29-1 to TRBJ1-2; TRBD1 might be the D (5 bases). Germline V gives CDR1 SQVTM, CDR2 ANQGSEA. This CDR3 comprises 15 residues. The ends were cut back, 4 bases at V and 4 bases at J, with 19 bases in the middle. The CDR3 spells CSVVAGPPDSYGYTF. CDR3 coding DNA: TGCAGCGTTGTCGCCGGGCCCCCAGACAGCTATGGCTACACCTTC.

There are a few counts of this clonotype. The junction differs from germline at one of its ends, possibly a read error. CDR3 sequence reads: CASSVTSAAGELFF. For the CDR3, the DNA is TGTGCTAGCAGTGTGACTAGCGCGGCCGGGGAGCTGTTTTTT. The J gene is TRBJ2-2, the V gene TRBV28; 8 nucleotides line up with TRBD2. The length of the CDR3 is 14 residues. Germline V gene lookup returns CDR1 MDHEN and CDR2 SYDVKM.

This clonotype was counted many times. This chain joins TRBV5-5 and TRBJ2-1; the match to TRBD2 covers 11 bases. CDR1 and CDR2 from the germline V gene are SGHKS and YYEKEE (reference sequence). The CDR3 runs to 16 residues. Germline trimming cut 3 bases from V and 7 bases from J; bases unmatched to any gene: 9. CDR3 sequence: CASSSLGTSGGNEQFF. The DNA for the CDR3 is TGTGCCAGCAGCTCCTTAGGGACTAGCGGCGGGAATGAGCAGTTCTTC.

With respect to this clonotype: A much larger clone sits a single nucleotide away, making a read error possible. J is TRBJ2-3 and V is TRBV11-1; D is ambiguous. There are 13 residues in the CDR3. Germline V gene lookup returns CDR1 SGHAT and CDR2 FQDESV (reference sequence). CDR3 bases: TGTACCAGCATCTTTATTGGTACAGATACGCAGTATTTT. This translates into CTSIFIGTDTQYF.

As regards this clonotype: The junction departs from germline at one end; a sequencing error may be responsible. The chain links TRBV11-2 to TRBJ2-1; D call uncertain. The CDR3 spans 16 residues. Per the germline V gene, CDR1 is SGHAT and CDR2 is FQNNGV. The CDR3 is CASNLELSSSYNEQFF. Here the CDR3 DNA reads TGTGCCAGCAACTTAGAACTGTCCAGCTCCTACAATGAGCAGTTCTTC.

Comments on this clonotype: At one end, the junction sequence differs from germline, possibly due to a read error. V gene TRBV14 combines with J gene TRBJ2-7, with 10 bases lining up with TRBD2. CDR1 and CDR2 (germline): SGHDN, FVKESK. The CDR3 totals 14 residues. The CDR3 DNA reads as TGTGTCAGCAGCCAAGCGGGGGGGGGCTACAAGCAGTACTTC. It translates to CVSSQAGGGYKQYF.

Comments on this clonotype: One end of the junction fails to match germline, which may point to a read error. The chain has TRBV11-2 and TRBJ2-7; 7 bases map to TRBD2. The CDR3 covers 15 residues. Germline values: CDR1 SGHAT, CDR2 FQNNGV. The CDR3 protein is CVGSLTFTGGDDQYF. CDR3 DNA: TGTGTCGGCAGCTTAACTTTCACGGGAGGAGACGATCAGTACTTC.

Points on this clonotype: This may come from a read error, since a much larger clone is one base off. This chain connects TRBV5-4 to TRBJ1-1; TRBD1 matches 7 bases. The CDR3 is made up of 16 amino acids. Germline values: CDR1 SGHNT, CDR2 YYREEE (reference sequence). Trimming removed 5 bases from V and 3 bases from J; junction bases left unmatched: 13. The CDR3 spells CASRGHGQVVDTEAFF. CDR3 in DNA: TGTGCCAGCAGGGGCCACGGACAGGTCGTGGACACTGAAGCTTTCTTT.